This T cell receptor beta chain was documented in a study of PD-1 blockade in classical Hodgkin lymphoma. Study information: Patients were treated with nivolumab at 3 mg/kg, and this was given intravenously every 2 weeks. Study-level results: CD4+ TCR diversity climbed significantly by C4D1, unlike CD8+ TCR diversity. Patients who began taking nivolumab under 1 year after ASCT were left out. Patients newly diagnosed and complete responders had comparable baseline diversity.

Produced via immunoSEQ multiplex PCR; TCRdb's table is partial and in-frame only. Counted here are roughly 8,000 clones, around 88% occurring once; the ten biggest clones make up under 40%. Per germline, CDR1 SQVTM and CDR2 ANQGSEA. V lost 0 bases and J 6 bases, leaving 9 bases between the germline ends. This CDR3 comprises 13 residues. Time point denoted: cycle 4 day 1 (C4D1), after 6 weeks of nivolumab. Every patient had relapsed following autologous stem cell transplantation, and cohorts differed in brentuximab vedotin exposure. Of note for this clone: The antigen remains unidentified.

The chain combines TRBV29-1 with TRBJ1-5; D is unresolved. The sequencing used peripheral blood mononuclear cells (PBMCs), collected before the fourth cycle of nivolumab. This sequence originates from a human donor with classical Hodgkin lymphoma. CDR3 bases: TGCAGCGTTGAAGATCATCTGGGTCAGCCCCAGCATTTT. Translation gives CSVEDHLGQPQHF.